Following are 31 T cell receptor beta chains from one sample sequenced in a study of early stage breast cancer tumors (dated by TCRdb to about 2017). To prepare the library, the immunoSEQ multiplex PCR assay was applied. The source is immuneACCESS, and TCRdb retained only in-frame sequences with V and J called. Part of the clones is not carried over; for the studies checked, unresolved V genes explain less than half of this, and the remainder is unexplained. This sample lists about 11,000 clones; around 69% were detected once. Jointly, the top ten make up around a fifth of the sample. Sequenced material: breast tumor tissue. The receptors come from a person aged 40 to 49 with breast cancer.

V gene TRBV19 combines with J gene TRBJ2-2; possible D gene TRBD1, 6 bases. This CDR3 spans 15 amino acids. Trimming cost V 6 bases and J 2 bases, with 13 bases left between them. CDR1 is LNHDA, CDR2 SQIVND, per germline (reference sequence). The CDR3 DNA is TGTGCCAGTAGGAGGACAGTCCTAAACACCGGGGAGCTGTTTTTT. Encoded protein: CASRRTVLNTGELFF. Complete variable domain (other parts from reference TRBV19 and TRBJ2-2): DGGITQSPKYLFRKEGQNVTLSCEQNLNHDAMYWYRQDPGQGLRLIYYSQIVNDFQKGDIAEGYSVSREKKESFPLTVTSAQKNPTAFYLCASRRTVLNTGELFFGEGSRLTVL.

The rearrangement links TRBV10-3 to TRBJ1-1; D is ambiguous. V lost 3 bases and J 1 base, leaving 12 bases between the germline ends. CDR3 length: 15 residues. In germline, CDR1 is ENHRY, CDR2 SYGVKD. DNA of the CDR3: TGTGCCATCAGTGAAACCGGGTCTTCGAACACTGAAGCTTTCTTT. Translation: CAISETGSSNTEAFF.

This rearrangement joins TRBV4-1 to TRBJ2-7; possibly TRBD1 or TRBD2 for D (5 bases each). Germline CDR1 and CDR2: MGHRA and YSYEKL. This CDR3 spans 15 amino acids. Deletions cut 0 bases from V and 2 bases from J, with 11 bases between. CDR3 DNA: TGCGCCAGCAGCCAAGATGGGGCGGGTACCTACGAGCAGTACTTC. Its protein product is CASSQDGAGTYEQYF.

V and J are TRBV27 and TRBJ1-1; D is uncertain. The germline V gene has CDR1 MNHEY and CDR2 SMNVEV (reference sequence). V was trimmed by 7 bases and J by 1 base, leaving 10 bases between them. There are 13 residues in the CDR3. The CDR3: CASISAANTEAFF. The CDR3 nucleotides read TGTGCCAGCATTTCAGCTGCGAACACTGAAGCTTTCTTT.

The CDR3 loop is CASSPSLGTTTEAFF. Written as DNA, the CDR3 is TGTGCCAGCTCACCATCGCTGGGGACGACCACTGAAGCTTTCTTT. The chain combines TRBV18 with TRBJ1-1; perhaps TRBD1 as D (5 bases). The CDR3 has 15 amino acids. The germline V gene has CDR1 KGHSH and CDR2 LQKENI. V was cut by 2 bases and J by 4 bases, with 14 bases left in between.

The V call is TRBV28, the J call TRBJ1-5; 8 positions match TRBD1. CDR3 size: 13 residues. CDR1 MDHEN and CDR2 SYDVKM come from the germline V gene. With V trimmed by 8 bases and J by 2 bases, 2 bases remained unmatched. The CDR3 sequence: CASAGQGNQPQHF. The CDR3 DNA reads TGTGCCAGCGCGGGACAGGGCAATCAGCCCCAGCATTTT.

In its sample, this clone was seen a few times. The chain is built from TRBV7-2 and TRBJ2-2; no reliable D call. The V gene's germline CDR1 is SGHTA and CDR2 FQGNSA. Trimming cost V 1 base and J 2 bases, with 17 bases left between them. The CDR3 length is 18 residues. The CDR3 sequence: CASSLEGSGGDNTGELFF. The CDR3 DNA sequence: TGTGCCAGCAGCTTAGAGGGCTCGGGCGGAGATAACACCGGGGAGCTGTTTTTT.

The chain couples TRBV5-5 to TRBJ1-1; 8 nucleotides agree with TRBD1. This CDR3 is built from 14 residues. V lost 4 bases and J lost 0; bases outside the gene matches: 2. CDR1 and CDR2 from the germline V gene are SGHKS and YYEKEE (reference sequence). CDR3 residues: CASSLQGVNTEAFF. CDR3 bases: TGTGCCAGCAGCCTACAGGGGGTGAACACTGAAGCTTTCTTT.

This clone was counted once. This sample also contains other DNA sequences that code for the same CDR3. The rearrangement uses TRBV5-1 and TRBJ1-1, with D maybe TRBD1 (5 bases). The CDR3 is 11 residues long. V gave up 5 bases and J gave up 7 bases, with 9 bases separating them. Germline-derived CDR1 and CDR2 are SGHRS and YFSETQ. The CDR3 region is CASSPGGEAFF. The CDR3 DNA follows: TGCGCCAGCAGTCCGGGGGGTGAAGCTTTCTTT.

V is TRBV5-1 and J is TRBJ2-7; the match to TRBD1 covers 7 bases. After removal of 3 bases from V and 3 bases from J, the junction contained 12 bases not matched to a gene. Germline values: CDR1 SGHRS, CDR2 YFSETQ. CDR3 length: 16 residues. The CDR3 sequence is CASSSVIETGSYEQYF. In DNA, the CDR3 is TGCGCCAGCAGCTCGGTCATAGAGACAGGGAGCTACGAGCAGTACTTC.

J is TRBJ1-5 and V is TRBV19, with D unresolved. Looked up from germline, CDR1 is LNHDA and CDR2 is SQIVND (reference sequence). The CDR3 runs to 14 residues. Deletions cut 7 bases from V and 6 bases from J, with 16 bases between. The CDR3 DNA is TGTGCCAGTACACAGCGCCTCTGGAGTCAGCCCCAGCATTTT. Amino acids: CASTQRLWSQPQHF.

The chain has TRBV5-4 and TRBJ2-1, with TRBD2 matching 13 bases. Per germline, CDR1 SGHNT and CDR2 YYREEE (reference sequence). V lost 4 bases, J lost 8 bases, and 15 bases stayed unmatched. This CDR3 spans 18 amino acids. CDR3 nucleotides: TGTGCCAGCAGCCCCCCGGTCTTTGGGACTAGCGGGAACCATGAGCAGTTCTTC. Amino acids: CASSPPVFGTSGNHEQFF.

The V call is TRBV7-9, the J call TRBJ1-2, with 10 bases that match TRBD1. After removal of 2 bases from V and 6 bases from J, the junction contained 12 bases not matched to a gene. The CDR3 loop spans 17 amino acids. Germline V gene data show CDR1 as SEHNR and CDR2 as FQNEAQ (reference sequence). CDR3 sequence (DNA): TGTGCCAGCAGCTTAAATCCCCCACGGACAGGGGGTGATGGCTACACCTTC. Amino acids: CASSLNPPRTGGDGYTF.

The chain combines TRBV7-9 with TRBJ2-2; TRBD2 matches 12 bases. The CDR3 spans 16 residues. The ends lost 6 bases at V and 6 bases at J; junction bases unmatched: 8. Germline CDR1 is SEHNR and CDR2 is FQNEAQ (reference sequence). The CDR3 DNA sequence: TGTGCCAGCAGAACACCGAGACTAGCGGGAGCCGGGGAGCTGTTTTTT. Residues: CASRTPRLAGAGELFF.

This clone was seen a handful of times. V and J are TRBV5-6 and TRBJ2-5; D remains ambiguous. V was cut by 4 bases and J by 5 bases, with 18 bases left in between. The CDR3 extends over 15 amino acids. The germline V gene encodes CDR1 SGHDT and CDR2 YYEEEE. The CDR3 region is CASSPTRAQWETQYF. DNA of the CDR3: TGTGCCAGCAGCCCGACCCGGGCCCAATGGGAGACCCAGTACTTC.

This chain's CDR3 is CASSPGQGSRTQYF. The CDR3 bases are TGTGCCAGTAGTCCTGGACAGGGGAGTAGGACCCAGTACTTC. V usage is TRBV19 and J usage is TRBJ2-5, with 9 bases matching TRBD1. V was pared by 5 bases and J by 7 bases, with 8 bases of the junction left unmatched. This CDR3 is built from 14 residues. CDR1 and CDR2 from the germline V gene are LNHDA and SQIVND (reference sequence).

The chain couples TRBV5-1 to TRBJ2-3, with a tentative D call TRBD1 (5 bases). The CDR3 length is 15 residues. Germline CDR1 reads SGHRS; CDR2 reads YFSETQ. Trimming cost V 1 base and J 5 bases, with 14 bases left between them. CDR3 amino acids: CASSLQGEVRDTQYF. CDR3 in DNA: TGCGCCAGCAGCTTGCAGGGCGAAGTTAGAGATACGCAGTATTTT.

The CDR3 nucleotides are TGTGCCAGCTCACCACCGGAAGGGACGCATACGCAGTATTTT. Translated: CASSPPEGTHTQYF. The chain links TRBV18 to TRBJ2-3; TRBD1 or TRBD2 may be the D gene (5 bases each). Trimming took 0 bases from V and 7 from J, leaving 11 bases between them. Germline lookup yields CDR1 KGHSH and CDR2 LQKENI. CDR3 length: 14 amino acids.

J is TRBJ2-1 and V is TRBV28; TRBD1 agrees at 10 bases. CDR3 length: 14 amino acids. Per germline, CDR1 MDHEN and CDR2 SYDVKM. With 5 bases clipped from V and 6 bases from J, the junction kept 4 bases outside the gene matches. Here the CDR3 DNA reads TGTGCCAGCAGTGACCGGACAGGGGGCAATGAGCAGTTCTTC. Protein product: CASSDRTGGNEQFF.

The genes are TRBV7-8 and TRBJ2-5; D is unclear. The CDR3 contains 13 residues. Germline loops: CDR1 SGHVS, CDR2 FQNEAQ. V lost 2 bases and J 6 bases, leaving 10 bases between the germline ends. CDR3 sequence (DNA): TGTGCCAGCAGCTTATTGCGGTTCCAGACCCAGTACTTC. Translated, it gives CASSLLRFQTQYF.

This clone was observed a few times. The chain joins TRBV28 to TRBJ2-7; 9 nucleotides match TRBD1. Germline CDR1 and CDR2: MDHEN and SYDVKM. The junction had 9 bases not matched to a gene; V was cut back by 1 base and J by 5 bases. The CDR3 loop spans 16 amino acids. CDR3 protein: CASSLLTGGKSHEQYF. CDR3 in DNA: TGTGCCAGCAGTTTATTGACAGGGGGTAAATCTCACGAGCAGTACTTC. Full variable domain (missing parts from reference TRBV28 and TRBJ2-7): DVKVTQSSRYLVKRTGEKVFLECVQDMDHENMFWYRQDPGLGLRLIYFSYDVKMKEKGDIPEGYSVSREKKERFSLILESASTNQTSMYLCASSLLTGGKSHEQYFGPGTRLTVT.

This chain connects TRBV4-2 to TRBJ2-7, with TRBD2 matching over 9 bases. The CDR3 contains 18 residues. The V and J ends lost 0 bases and 3 bases, in that order; junction bases with no gene match: 12. From germline, CDR1 is LGHNA and CDR2 YNFKEQ. The CDR3 here is CASSQELIAGVRIYEQYF. DNA for the CDR3: TGTGCCAGCAGCCAAGAGCTGATAGCGGGAGTAAGGATCTACGAGCAGTACTTC.

The chain combines TRBV20-1 with TRBJ1-2; possible D gene TRBD1, 5 bases. Germline CDR1 DFQATT, CDR2 SNEGSKA (reference sequence). This CDR3 has 11 amino acids. Trimming removed 6 bases at V and 5 bases at J, with 10 bases between. The DNA for the CDR3 is TGCAGTGCAAGGGACGAGTATGGCTACACCTTC. Protein: CSARDEYGYTF.

The V gene is TRBV19, the J gene TRBJ2-1; 7 bases match TRBD2. Unmatched junction bases numbered 13, after V lost 8 bases and J lost 15 bases. Germline V lookup: CDR1 LNHDA, CDR2 SQIVND (reference sequence). The CDR3 runs to 12 residues. The CDR3 sequence: CASGRSSGTLFF. The CDR3 bases are TGTGCCAGTGGGCGGTCTAGCGGTACATTGTTCTTC. Together with reference TRBV19 and TRBJ2-1, the CDR3 gives the full variable domain: DGGITQSPKYLFRKEGQNVTLSCEQNLNHDAMYWYRQDPGQGLRLIYYSQIVNDFQKGDIAEGYSVSREKKESFPLTVTSAQKNPTAFYLCASGRSSGTLFFGPGTRLTVL.

The CDR3 DNA is TGTGCCAGCAGCCACCCTAGCAGGGGATACACAGATACGCAGTATTTT. Translation gives CASSHPSRGYTDTQYF. V usage is TRBV7-9 and J usage is TRBJ2-3; weak D call: TRBD1 (6 bases). V dropped 5 bases and J dropped 2 bases, with 17 bases sitting between them. The germline gives CDR1 SEHNR, CDR2 FQNEAQ (reference sequence). The CDR3 runs to 16 residues.

The sample holds one count of this clone. The chain recombines TRBV5-1 with TRBJ2-3; D gene uncertain. V was cut by 4 bases and J by 5 bases, with 11 bases left in between. The length of the CDR3 is 13 residues. Per germline, CDR1 SGHRS and CDR2 YFSETQ. The CDR3 DNA reads as TGCGCCAGCAGCCAACCTGGTGGAGATACGCAGTATTTT. It translates to CASSQPGGDTQYF.

This clone was detected only a few times. The chain uses TRBV11-2 and TRBJ1-1; weak D call: TRBD1 (6 bases). Germline lookup yields CDR1 SGHAT and CDR2 FQNNGV. Trimming left V 6 bases short and J 0 bases short, with 11 bases between. There are 14 residues in the CDR3. CDR3 residues: CASRRQELNTEAFF. CDR3 nucleotides: TGTGCCAGCAGGCGACAGGAACTGAACACTGAAGCTTTCTTT.

This chain joins TRBV30 and TRBJ2-3; 7 nucleotides match TRBD2. The CDR3 runs 14 residues. Per germline, CDR1 GTSNPN and CDR2 SVGIG (reference sequence). The J segment lost 2 bases and the V segment lost 2 bases, leaving 4 bases of the junction unmatched. The chain's CDR3 is CAWSPGLVTDTQYF. The CDR3 DNA follows: TGTGCCTGGAGTCCAGGACTAGTCACAGATACGCAGTATTTT.

This clone was detected once. The V and J genes are TRBV9 and TRBJ1-2, with 7 bases identical to TRBD1. Looked up from germline, CDR1 is SGDLS and CDR2 is YYNGEE. CDR3 size: 15 residues. Germline trimming cut 2 bases from V and 8 bases from J; bases unmatched to any gene: 12. The chain's CDR3 is CASSVQDRRTGGYTF. The CDR3 nucleotides are TGTGCCAGCAGCGTCCAGGACAGGCGCACGGGGGGCTACACCTTC.

This rearrangement joins TRBV18 to TRBJ2-7, with 10 positions matching TRBD1. Trimming removed 1 base from V and 3 bases from J; junction bases left unmatched: 6. Germline CDR1 is KGHSH and CDR2 is LQKENI. The CDR3 contains 16 residues. The CDR3 protein is CASSPQTGTGVYEQYF. CDR3 bases: TGTGCCAGCTCACCACAAACCGGGACAGGGGTCTACGAGCAGTACTTC.

V usage is TRBV7-9 and J usage is TRBJ2-1; TRBD2 matches 9 bases. This CDR3 has 14 residues. The germline V gene encodes CDR1 SEHNR and CDR2 FQNEAQ (reference sequence). The trim removed 5 bases at V and 8 bases at J, leaving 7 bases unmatched. The CDR3 spells CASSPGLAFDEQFF. CDR3 nucleotides: TGTGCCAGCAGCCCGGGACTAGCTTTCGATGAGCAGTTCTTC.